The 15 T cell receptor beta chains below all came from one sample that was sequenced in a study of PD-L1 blockade in urothelial cancer (dated by TCRdb to 2016 to 2017). Libraries came from the immunoSEQ multiplex PCR assay. TCRdb retrieved this table from immuneACCESS and kept in-frame rearrangements only. Not all clones are present; in checked studies, unresolved V genes account for under half, and no reason is known for the remainder. The sample includes 65,000 to 85,000 clones, with 85% to 95% observed a single time. The top ten hold more than 0.85% of the sample. The time point label corresponds to: peripheral blood 6 weeks after treatment start. Specimen: PBMCs, collected around atezolizumab (anti-PD-L1) treatment. Source of these receptors: a woman older than 75 with urothelial cancer.

The chain links TRBV5-1 to TRBJ2-7; D gene uncertain. This CDR3 contains 14 residues. Looked up from germline, CDR1 is SGHRS and CDR2 is YFSETQ. V was clipped by 3 bases and J by 0 bases, with 10 bases between them. DNA for the CDR3: TGCGCCAGCAGCTATGCGAGCGTCTCCTACGAGCAGTACTTC. It translates to CASSYASVSYEQYF.

The chain links TRBV7-8 to TRBJ2-4; D remains ambiguous. The CDR3 totals 14 residues. Germline V gene data show CDR1 as SGHVS and CDR2 as FQNEAQ. The V gene lost 0 bases and the J gene lost 0 bases, with 3 bases spanning the gap. The CDR3 DNA reads as TGTGCCAGCAGCTTAGCCGTAGCCAAAAACATTCAGTACTTC. Its protein product is CASSLAVAKNIQYF.

The rearrangement uses TRBV27 and TRBJ1-2, with 11 bases aligning to TRBD1. Losses at the gene ends were 8 bases for V and 4 bases for J; bases not matched to a gene: 6. The CDR3 loop spans 14 amino acids. Germline loops: CDR1 MNHEY, CDR2 SMNVEV (reference sequence). The CDR3 DNA reads as TGTGCCAGCGGACAGGGGGCGCTTGGCTATGGCTACACCTTC. Its translation: CASGQGALGYGYTF.

The V call is TRBV5-4, the J call TRBJ2-1; tentatively, D is TRBD2 (5 bases). The CDR3 spans 16 residues. CDR1 is SGHNT and CDR2 is YYREEE in the germline V gene (reference sequence). The V end lost 5 bases, the J end lost 0 bases, and 15 bases lay between the germline ends. CDR3 loop: CASRIQGLSSYNEQFF. The CDR3 DNA follows: TGTGCCAGCAGAATACAAGGACTCAGCTCCTACAATGAGCAGTTCTTC.

The sample holds one count of this clone. The gene calls are TRBV6-5 and TRBJ1-5, with D unclear. Trimming left V 0 bases short and J 4 bases short, with 10 bases between. Germline CDR1 is MNHEY and CDR2 is SVGAGI. The CDR3 length is 15 residues. CDR3 sequence reads: CASSYSRNSNQPQHF. CDR3 bases: TGTGCCAGCAGTTACTCGAGAAATAGTAATCAGCCCCAGCATTTT.

Only one count was recorded for this clone. The chain joins TRBV27 to TRBJ2-7, with D possibly being TRBD1 (6 bases). The CDR3 is made up of 15 amino acids. Germline values: CDR1 MNHEY, CDR2 SMNVEV (reference sequence). V was trimmed by 3 bases and J by 2 bases, leaving 14 bases between them. The CDR3 reads CASSFGTHGAYEQYF. The CDR3 DNA sequence: TGTGCCAGCAGTTTCGGGACACATGGGGCCTACGAGCAGTACTTC.

The chain links TRBV7-9 to TRBJ2-5; D is ambiguous. Trimming pared 5 bases from V and 5 bases from J, leaving 3 bases between. The germline CDR1 and CDR2 sequences are SEHNR and FQNEAQ (reference sequence). This CDR3 is built from 10 residues. The CDR3 is CASSLETQYF. CDR3 coding DNA: TGTGCCAGCAGCCTTGAGACCCAGTACTTC.

The chain is built from TRBV19 and TRBJ2-6, with D maybe TRBD2 (6 bases). V dropped 3 bases and J dropped 4 bases, with 7 bases sitting between them. The CDR3 has 14 amino acids. Germline CDR1 LNHDA, CDR2 SQIVND (reference sequence). The chain's CDR3 is CASSMGGGANVLTF. CDR3 DNA: TGTGCCAGTAGTATGGGGGGAGGGGCCAACGTCCTGACTTTC.

The CDR3 loop reads CASSLQGGGNTEAFF. The DNA of the CDR3 is TGTGCCAGCAGCTTACAGGGGGGAGGGAACACTGAAGCTTTCTTT. The chain has TRBV11-2 and TRBJ1-1; 7 bases agree with TRBD1. Losses at the gene ends were 2 bases for V and 1 base for J; bases not matched to a gene: 4. This CDR3 is 15 amino acids long. Germline assignment: CDR1 SGHAT and CDR2 FQNNGV. The variable domain in full, with the rest retrieved from reference TRBV11-2 and TRBJ1-1, is EAGVAQSPRYKIIEKRQSVAFWCNPISGHATLYWYQQILGQGPKLLIQFQNNGVVDDSQLPKDRFSAERLKGVDSTLKIQPAKLEDSAVYLCASSLQGGGNTEAFFGQGTRLTVV.

The CDR3 spells CASSLGLETDTQYF. The CDR3 nucleotides read TGTGCCAGCAGCTTAGGCCTGGAGACAGATACGCAGTATTTT. The V and J genes are TRBV11-2 and TRBJ2-3, with D unresolved. Germline CDR1 reads SGHAT; CDR2 reads FQNNGV. V gave up 1 base and J gave up 3 bases, with 8 bases separating them. The CDR3 consists of 14 residues.

V and J are TRBV5-1 and TRBJ1-4; D remains unclear. The germline V and J ends were trimmed by 2 bases and 8 bases, with 22 bases remaining between them. The CDR3 covers 17 residues. Germline values: CDR1 SGHRS, CDR2 YFSETQ. The CDR3: CASSFRVRTGSWEKLFF. CDR3 DNA: TGCGCCAGCAGCTTCAGAGTGAGGACGGGATCGTGGGAAAAACTGTTTTTT.

This chain links TRBV15 with TRBJ1-1; D not certain. The CDR3 sequence is 13 residues long. With 6 bases removed from V and 0 bases from J, the gap between germline ends came to 8 bases. Germline V gives CDR1 LNHNV, CDR2 YYDKDF (reference sequence). The CDR3 DNA reads TGTGCCACCAGGCGGGAAGTGAACACTGAAGCTTTCTTT. It translates to CATRREVNTEAFF.

V is TRBV5-1 and J is TRBJ1-5, with a weak D call TRBD1 (6 bases). Germline CDR1 is SGHRS and CDR2 is YFSETQ. The V gene lost 0 bases and the J gene lost 5 bases, with 6 bases spanning the gap. CDR3 length: 13 residues. CDR3 in amino acids: CASSLDRDQPQHF. In DNA form, the CDR3 reads TGCGCCAGCAGCTTGGACAGGGATCAGCCCCAGCATTTT. Based on the CDR3 plus reference TRBV5-1 and TRBJ1-5, the full variable domain is KAGVTQTPRYLIKTRGQQVTLSCSPISGHRSVSWYQQTPGQGLQFLFEYFSETQRNKGNFPGRFSGRQFSNSRSEMNVSTLELGDSALYLCASSLDRDQPQHFGDGTRLSIL.

On this clone itself: An end of the junction differs from the germline gene, which may be a read error. This sequence joins TRBV2 and TRBJ1-2; 8 bases match TRBD1. CDR3 size: 15 residues. In germline, CDR1 is SNHLY, CDR2 FYNNEI. The CDR3 loop is CASREARTGPYGYTF. CDR3 DNA: TGTGCCAGCAGGGAAGCCAGGACAGGGCCCTATGGCTACACCTTC.

The chain uses TRBV6-1 and TRBJ2-7; TRBD1 matches at 8 bases. J gave up 5 bases and V 3 bases, and 9 bases lay outside the gene matches. The CDR3 is 15 amino acids. Germline-derived CDR1 and CDR2 are MNHNS and SASEGT. The CDR3 DNA is TGTGCCAGCAGTGAGCCCGACAGGGGCGGGGACGAGCAGTACTTC. The encoded protein is CASSEPDRGGDEQYF.